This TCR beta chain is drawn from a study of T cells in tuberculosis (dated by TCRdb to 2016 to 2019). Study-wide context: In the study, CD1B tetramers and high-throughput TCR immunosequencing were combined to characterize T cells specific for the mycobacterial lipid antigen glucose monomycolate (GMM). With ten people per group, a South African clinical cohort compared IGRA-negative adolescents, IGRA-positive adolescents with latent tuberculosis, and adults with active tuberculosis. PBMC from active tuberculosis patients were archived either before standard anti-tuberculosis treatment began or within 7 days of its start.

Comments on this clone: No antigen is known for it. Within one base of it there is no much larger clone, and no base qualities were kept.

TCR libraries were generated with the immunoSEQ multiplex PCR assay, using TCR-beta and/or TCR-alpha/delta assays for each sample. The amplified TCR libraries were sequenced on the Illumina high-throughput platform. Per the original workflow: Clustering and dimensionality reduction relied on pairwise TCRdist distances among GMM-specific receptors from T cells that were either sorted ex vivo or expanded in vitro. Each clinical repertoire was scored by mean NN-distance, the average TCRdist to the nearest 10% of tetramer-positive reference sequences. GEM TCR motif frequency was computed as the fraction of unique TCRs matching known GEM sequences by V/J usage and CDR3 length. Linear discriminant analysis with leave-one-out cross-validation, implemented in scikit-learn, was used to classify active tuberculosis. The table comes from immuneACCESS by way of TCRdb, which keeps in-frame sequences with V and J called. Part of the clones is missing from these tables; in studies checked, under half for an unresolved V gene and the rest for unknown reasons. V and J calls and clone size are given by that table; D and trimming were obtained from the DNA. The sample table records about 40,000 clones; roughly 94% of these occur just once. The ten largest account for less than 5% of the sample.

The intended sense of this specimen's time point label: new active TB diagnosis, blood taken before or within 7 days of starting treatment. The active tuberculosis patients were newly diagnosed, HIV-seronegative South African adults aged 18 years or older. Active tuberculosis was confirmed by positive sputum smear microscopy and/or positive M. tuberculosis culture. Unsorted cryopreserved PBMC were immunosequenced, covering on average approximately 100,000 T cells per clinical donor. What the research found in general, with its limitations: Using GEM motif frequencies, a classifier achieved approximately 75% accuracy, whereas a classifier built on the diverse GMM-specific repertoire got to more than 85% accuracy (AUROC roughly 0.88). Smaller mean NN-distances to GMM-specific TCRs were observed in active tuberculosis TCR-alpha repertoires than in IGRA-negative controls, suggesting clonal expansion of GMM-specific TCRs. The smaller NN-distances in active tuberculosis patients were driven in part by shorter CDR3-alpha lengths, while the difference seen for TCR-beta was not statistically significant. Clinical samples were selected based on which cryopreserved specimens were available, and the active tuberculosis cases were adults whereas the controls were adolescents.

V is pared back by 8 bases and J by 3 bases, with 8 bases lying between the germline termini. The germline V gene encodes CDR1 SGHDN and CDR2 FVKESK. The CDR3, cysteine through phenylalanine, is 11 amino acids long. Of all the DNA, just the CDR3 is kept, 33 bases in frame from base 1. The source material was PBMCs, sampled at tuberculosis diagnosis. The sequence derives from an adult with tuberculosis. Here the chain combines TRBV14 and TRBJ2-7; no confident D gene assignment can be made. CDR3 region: CASQSFYEQYF. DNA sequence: TGTGCCAGCCAGTCGTTCTACGAGCAGTACTTC.